These 25 T cell receptor beta chains share one sample of origin, sequenced in a study of blood T cell repertoires in COVID-19. Sequencing used immunoSEQ multiplex PCR; TCRdb keeps in-frame clones, though not all of them. The sample records about 350,000 clones, about 87% being singletons. The sample consisted of peripheral blood. The receptors derive from a man between 25 and 39 years old with COVID-19, enrolled during active disease.

The chain is built from TRBV6-5 and TRBJ2-5; 11 nucleotides align to TRBD2. In germline, CDR1 is MNHEY, CDR2 SVGAGI. The CDR3 length is 15 residues. V was clipped by 7 bases and J by 1 base; unmatched bases: 5. This chain's CDR3 is CASNGLAGSQETQYF. For the CDR3, the DNA is TGTGCCAGCAACGGACTAGCGGGTTCCCAAGAGACCCAGTACTTC.

This rearrangement joins TRBV6-2 or TRBV6-3 to TRBJ2-1; 10 bases are a match to TRBD2. Trimming removed 6 bases from V and 8 bases from J; junction bases left unmatched: 10. This CDR3 is built from 15 residues. The germline gives CDR1 MNHEY, CDR2 SVGEGT. The CDR3 coding sequence is TGTGCCAGCAGCGACGCTAGCGGGGGTGGAGATGAGCAGTTCTTC. Translation: CASSDASGGGDEQFF.

The sample holds one count of this clone. The chain combines TRBV4-2 with TRBJ2-3; D might be TRBD2 (8 bases). This CDR3 comprises 18 residues. Trimming cost V 8 bases and J 2 bases, with 26 bases left between them. Germline loops: CDR1 LGHNA, CDR2 YNFKEQ. In DNA form, the CDR3 reads TGTGCCAGCTCCCAGGGGGACGGGGGGGCAACCCCCACAGATACGCAGTATTTT. Protein: CASSQGDGGATPTDTQYF.

The rearrangement links TRBV10-3 to TRBJ1-5; TRBD1 agrees at 9 bases. V gave up 7 bases and J gave up 7 bases; unmatched junction bases: 5. The CDR3 runs 13 residues. CDR1 is ENHRY and CDR2 is SYGVKD in the germline V gene. CDR3 coding DNA: TGTGCCATCAACCGGGACAGGGACCAGCCCCAGCATTTT. This codes for CAINRDRDQPQHF.

This clone was found a few times. The chain couples TRBV5-5 to TRBJ1-2; D is perhaps TRBD1 (5 bases). The CDR3 sequence is 14 residues long. Germline V lookup: CDR1 SGHKS, CDR2 YYEKEE (reference sequence). Trimming pared 2 bases from V and 6 bases from J, leaving 14 bases between. CDR3 sequence (DNA): TGTGCCAGCAGCTTAGCACAGGAGCTAGATGGCTACACCTTC. This translates into CASSLAQELDGYTF.

J is TRBJ2-7 and V is TRBV6-5; perhaps TRBD1 as D (5 bases). Germline CDR1 MNHEY, CDR2 SVGAGI. The CDR3 is made up of 13 amino acids. The V end was cut by 5 bases, the J end by 0 bases, with 8 bases between. DNA for the CDR3: TGTGCCAGCAGTACGACAGACTCCTACGAGCAGTACTTC. It encodes CASSTTDSYEQYF.

The rearrangement uses TRBV4-2 and TRBJ2-6; 7 nucleotides line up with TRBD1. Germline trimming cut 5 bases from V and 0 bases from J; bases unmatched to any gene: 4. The germline V gene has CDR1 LGHNA and CDR2 YNFKEQ. CDR3 length: 16 amino acids. CDR3 loop: CASSARDSSGANVLTF. DNA for the CDR3: TGTGCCAGCAGCGCCCGGGACAGCTCTGGGGCCAACGTCCTGACTTTC.

This chain connects TRBV18 to TRBJ2-7; D gene uncertain. The V gene's germline CDR1 is KGHSH and CDR2 LQKENI. The CDR3 loop spans 11 amino acids. V was shortened by 2 bases and J by 5 bases, with 4 bases between the two germline ends. This chain's CDR3 is CASSPGHEQYF. The CDR3 coding sequence is TGTGCCAGCTCACCAGGGCACGAGCAGTACTTC.

The rearrangement uses TRBV27 and TRBJ2-7, with unresolved D. Germline loops: CDR1 MNHEY, CDR2 SMNVEV (reference sequence). V lost 6 bases and J lost 0, with 9 bases in between. The CDR3 is made up of 13 amino acids. The DNA for the CDR3 is TGTGCCAGCAGCCTACTCCACTCCTACGAGCAGTACTTC. Its translation: CASSLLHSYEQYF.

This clone was seen once. The genes are TRBV12-3 or TRBV12-4 and TRBJ2-1; D gene unclear. Deletions cut 6 bases from V and 1 base from J, with 4 bases between. The CDR3 contains 12 residues. This CDR3 is CASRASYNEQFF. The CDR3 DNA follows: TGTGCCAGCAGGGCATCCTACAATGAGCAGTTCTTC.

The chain joins TRBV4-1 to TRBJ2-1, with 12 bases identical to TRBD2. Unmatched junction bases numbered 7, after V lost 1 base and J lost 9 bases. The CDR3 length is 16 residues. CDR1 is MGHRA, CDR2 YSYEKL, per germline. The CDR3: CASSQVLAGGPSEQFF. The DNA for the CDR3 is TGCGCCAGCAGCCAAGTTCTAGCGGGAGGGCCCAGTGAGCAGTTCTTC.

For the CDR3, the DNA is TGTGCCAGCTCACTTGGACAGGGGGCGATTCAGCCCCAGCATTTT. Translation: CASSLGQGAIQPQHF. The chain uses TRBV18 and TRBJ1-5; 11 bases match TRBD1. The CDR3 runs to 15 residues. Germline assignment: CDR1 KGHSH and CDR2 LQKENI. J gave up 6 bases and V 4 bases, and 5 bases lay outside the gene matches.

The V call is TRBV9, the J call TRBJ2-1; TRBD1 matches at 9 bases. The CDR3 extends over 15 amino acids. Germline trimming cut 3 bases from V and 9 bases from J; bases unmatched to any gene: 10. Germline CDR1 and CDR2: SGDLS and YYNGEE. Here the CDR3 reads CASSGGTGYLGEQFF. The CDR3 DNA is TGTGCCAGCAGCGGGGGGACAGGGTATTTGGGTGAGCAGTTCTTC.

The CDR3 is CASSRGVLGEAFF. The CDR3 nucleotides read TGTGCCAGCAGCCGGGGGGTGTTGGGTGAAGCTTTCTTT. The V and J genes are TRBV7-3 and TRBJ1-1; possible D gene TRBD1, 5 bases. In germline, CDR1 is SGHTA, CDR2 FQGTGA. V was pared by 5 bases and J by 7 bases, with 14 bases between. The CDR3 covers 13 residues. Combining the CDR3 with reference TRBV7-3 and TRBJ1-1 gives the whole variable domain GAGVSQTPSNKVTEKGKYVELRCDPISGHTALYWYRQSLGQGPEFLIYFQGTGAADDSGLPNDRFFAVRPEGSVSTLKIQRTERGDSAVYLCASSRGVLGEAFFGQGTRLTVV.

The chain employs TRBV10-2 and TRBJ2-5, with TRBD1 matching 9 bases. Germline V gene data show CDR1 as WSHSY and CDR2 as SAAADI. The V and J ends lost 6 bases and 4 bases, in that order; junction bases with no gene match: 3. The CDR3 is 13 amino acids. CDR3 in amino acids: CASRQGAGETQYF. CDR3 DNA sequence: TGCGCCAGCAGACAGGGGGCAGGAGAGACCCAGTACTTC.

The V call is TRBV3-1 (or the pseudogene TRBV3-2), the J call TRBJ2-2; D may be TRBD2 (5 bases). Trimming shortened V by 4 bases and J by 5 bases, and 11 bases separated the two germline ends. CDR1 and CDR2 from the germline V gene are LGHDT and YNNKEL (reference sequence). The CDR3 consists of 14 residues. The CDR3 DNA is TGTGCCAGCAGCCTGCGGACGGGAACCGGGGAGCTGTTTTTT. Translating it yields CASSLRTGTGELFF.

The chain uses TRBV11-1 and TRBJ2-2; no definite D call. The CDR3 spans 14 residues. The germline gives CDR1 SGHAT, CDR2 FQDESV (reference sequence). V lost 2 bases and J lost 4, with 8 bases in between. CDR3 residues: CASSLRSGTGELFF. The CDR3 DNA follows: TGTGCCAGCAGCTTAAGGTCGGGCACCGGGGAGCTGTTTTTT.

The chain employs TRBV6-5 and TRBJ1-5; D perhaps matches TRBD1 (5 bases). Germline-derived CDR1 and CDR2 are MNHEY and SVGAGI. V dropped 6 bases and J dropped 1 base, with 13 bases sitting between them. CDR3 size: 15 residues. CDR3 nucleotide sequence: TGTGCCAGCAGCCGGGGGTCCGGGAGCAATCAGCCCCAGCATTTT. Translating gives CASSRGSGSNQPQHF.

The count of this clone is one. The V and J genes are TRBV10-3 and TRBJ2-1; the match to TRBD2 covers 13 bases. J lost 8 bases, V lost 6 bases, and 10 bases had no gene match. Germline values: CDR1 ENHRY, CDR2 SYGVKD. This CDR3 has 16 amino acids. This chain's CDR3 is CAISDVGTSGIHEQFF. The CDR3 DNA sequence: TGTGCCATCAGCGACGTCGGGACTAGCGGGATCCATGAGCAGTTCTTC.

This rearrangement joins TRBV3-1 (or the pseudogene TRBV3-2) to TRBJ2-3, with D tentatively TRBD2 (7 bases). Germline CDR1 is LGHDT and CDR2 is YNNKEL (reference sequence). Trimming took off 2 bases at V and 1 base at J, with 13 bases between the two ends. CDR3 length: 16 amino acids. CDR3 residues: CASSQPRGGRTDTQYF. The CDR3 DNA is TGTGCCAGCAGCCAACCAAGGGGGGGCCGCACAGATACGCAGTATTTT.

V gene TRBV6-1 combines with J gene TRBJ1-5, with 8 nucleotides matching TRBD1. This CDR3 contains 17 residues. The germline CDR1 and CDR2 sequences are MNHNS and SASEGT. V was pared by 4 bases and J by 0 bases, with 8 bases of the junction left unmatched. CDR3 sequence: CASSARPGQASNQPQHF. CDR3 sequence (DNA): TGTGCCAGCAGTGCCAGACCGGGACAGGCTAGCAATCAGCCCCAGCATTTT.

The chain uses TRBV20-1 and TRBJ2-7, with no clear D. The CDR3 runs to 14 residues. V lost 3 bases and J lost 0, with 12 bases in between. Germline V gene lookup returns CDR1 DFQATT and CDR2 SNEGSKA (reference sequence). The CDR3 nucleotides are TGCAGTGCTAGTCAGGTTTTTAGCTCCTACGAGCAGTACTTC. Translating gives CSASQVFSSYEQYF.

As to this clone: This same CDR3 is encoded by further DNA sequences in the sample. V is TRBV7-2 and J is TRBJ1-2, with 8 positions matching TRBD1. The CDR3 spans 13 residues. V trimming: 5 bases; J trimming: 3 bases; junction bases outside the gene matches: 2. Germline loops: CDR1 SGHTA, CDR2 FQGNSA. This chain's CDR3 is CASSPDRDYGYTF. The CDR3 bases are TGTGCCAGCAGCCCGGACAGGGACTATGGCTACACCTTC.

This clone occurred once. This rearrangement joins TRBV12-3 or TRBV12-4 to TRBJ2-7, with D possibly being TRBD1 (5 bases). Trimming removed 5 bases from V and 0 bases from J, with 8 bases in between. The CDR3 is 13 amino acids. CDR3 region: CASSPGNSYEQYF. The CDR3 DNA is TGTGCCAGCAGTCCAGGGAACTCCTACGAGCAGTACTTC.

This clone was found once. This chain connects TRBV30 to TRBJ1-5; 7 bases match TRBD1. CDR1 is GTSNPN and CDR2 is SVGIG in the germline V gene (reference sequence). The ends lost 1 base at V and 1 base at J; junction bases unmatched: 7. This CDR3 has 16 residues. The CDR3 nucleotides read TGTGCCTGGAGTGGAGGGGGCAGGGGCAGCAATCAGCCCCAGCATTTT. Translation gives CAWSGGGRGSNQPQHF.